The clone carrying this T cell receptor (beta chain) was counted only a few times. The antigen is undetermined. The survey-level immunoSEQ assay was used. This table comes from immunoSEQ multiplex PCR, and its TCRdb copy is limited to in-frame clones, with some not included. This table has tens of thousands of clones, around four fifths appearing once. The entry originates in a study of pediatric ulcerative colitis. Study results and caveats: Rectal repertoires separated controls, mild-moderate and acute severe colitis. Ulcerative colitis patients shared more blood-rectal clones than controls.

Germline V CDR1 and CDR2: SGHDT, YYEEEE. Trimming removed 7 bases at V and 13 bases at J, with 15 bases between. The CDR3 is 12 amino acids. Colonoscopy and blood draw happened at the same time. V and J are TRBV5-6 and TRBJ2-6; a possible D gene is TRBD2 (5 bases). The sequence was collected from a girl aged 5-17 years with moderate ulcerative colitis. Sample: blood. DNA of the CDR3: TGTGCCAGCGGGTGGTCCGGAGGAGTCCTGACTTTC. Protein sequence: CASGWSGGVLTF.